One sample yielded the 18 T cell receptor beta chains listed below, sequenced in a study of Ad26.COV2.S vaccination and SARS-CoV-2 variants. TCRdb's table, derived via immunoSEQ multiplex PCR, lists solely in-frame clones and lacks some. The sample holds 440,000 or so clones, less than 95% seen once. Treatment in this sample: about 20 received Ad26.COV2.S at low or high dose, single or two shots; a few received placebo; per-sample allocation not given. Vaccine and placebo recipients were sampled on day 63 after the first injection. Sequencing was performed on peripheral blood, taken in a trial of Ad26.COV2.S vaccine versus placebo. The source of these receptors is a person between 18 and 65 years old who received the Ad26.COV2.S COVID-19 vaccine or a placebo.

Points on this clone: This specimen includes other DNA sequences encoding the same CDR3. The chain uses TRBV27 and TRBJ2-1; D is undetermined. CDR3 length: 11 residues. The V end lost 6 bases, the J end lost 4 bases, and 4 bases lay between the germline ends. CDR1 is MNHEY and CDR2 is SMNVEV in the germline V gene (reference sequence). In DNA form, the CDR3 reads TGTGCCAGCAGCCGGTACAATGAGCAGTTCTTC. Its translation: CASSRYNEQFF.

This clone was seen once. The chain uses TRBV5-1 and TRBJ2-7; TRBD1 is a possible D gene (5 bases). The CDR3 has 16 amino acids. Trimming removed 1 base from V and 0 bases from J, with 14 bases in between. Germline V gene sequence: CDR1 SGHRS, CDR2 YFSETQ. CDR3 nucleotides: TGCGCCAGCAGCTTGTCCGAACTGGACAACTCCTACGAGCAGTACTTC. Encoded protein: CASSLSELDNSYEQYF.

There are a few counts of this clone. The V and J genes are TRBV4-3 and TRBJ2-3; TRBD1 agrees at 10 bases. Germline V gives CDR1 LGHNA, CDR2 YSLEER. V shed 3 bases, J shed 6 bases, and the junction held 9 bases outside the gene matches. The CDR3 has 16 residues. For the CDR3, the DNA is TGCGCCAGCAGCCAGGATTCCGGGACAGGGGTCGATACGCAGTATTTT. As protein: CASSQDSGTGVDTQYF.

The chain employs TRBV27 and TRBJ1-6; D is perhaps TRBD1 (5 bases). Trimming pared 3 bases from V and 6 bases from J, leaving 15 bases between. This CDR3 spans 16 amino acids. Per germline, CDR1 MNHEY and CDR2 SMNVEV (reference sequence). CDR3 nucleotides: TGTGCCAGCAGTTTGTTCCAGGGAAGGGGTAATTCACCCCTCCACTTT. Its translation is CASSLFQGRGNSPLHF.

This chain uses TRBV20-1 with TRBJ2-3; D remains unclear. The CDR3 runs to 10 residues. From germline, CDR1 is DFQATT and CDR2 SNEGSKA (reference sequence). V dropped 6 bases and J dropped 2 bases, with 3 bases sitting between them. The DNA of the CDR3 is TGCAGTGCCTACACAGATACGCAGTATTTT. This sequence encodes CSAYTDTQYF.

CDR3 sequence (DNA): TGCGCCAGCAGCTTTAAGGATAACACTGAAGCTTTCTTT. It yields the protein CASSFKDNTEAFF. The rearrangement links TRBV5-1 to TRBJ1-1; D unresolved. This CDR3 contains 13 residues. The V gene lost 2 bases and the J gene lost 2 bases, with 7 bases spanning the gap. Germline assignment: CDR1 SGHRS and CDR2 YFSETQ.

The chain uses TRBV9 and TRBJ2-7, with D maybe TRBD2 (6 bases). The V gene lost 3 bases and the J gene lost 6 bases, with 16 bases spanning the gap. This CDR3 has 14 residues. The germline CDR1 and CDR2 sequences are SGDLS and YYNGEE. This chain's CDR3 is CASSGGTVSGEQYF. The CDR3 DNA sequence: TGTGCCAGCAGCGGAGGGACTGTCTCTGGCGAGCAGTACTTC.

The chain joins TRBV4-1 to TRBJ2-7; 9 positions match TRBD1. J lost 5 bases, V lost 3 bases, and 26 bases had no gene match. The germline V gene encodes CDR1 MGHRA and CDR2 YSYEKL. This CDR3 is 21 amino acids long. CDR3 DNA: TGCGCCAGCAGCCACCGAGTCCCGGGACAGGGAACGGGAGGTGGTAAGGACGAGCAGTACTTC. Its protein is CASSHRVPGQGTGGGKDEQYF.

The chain employs TRBV7-2 and TRBJ1-1; a possible D gene is TRBD1 (6 bases). CDR1 and CDR2 (germline): SGHTA, FQGNSA. There are 17 residues in the CDR3. The V end lost 0 bases, the J end lost 1 base, and 15 bases lay between the germline ends. In nucleotides, the CDR3 is TGTGCCAGCAGCTTAGCCTCACTAGGGGGTGCGAACACTGAAGCTTTCTTT. This encodes CASSLASLGGANTEAFF. Complete variable domain (other parts from reference TRBV7-2 and TRBJ1-1): GAGVSQSPSNKVTEKGKDVELRCDPISGHTALYWYRQSLGQGLEFLIYFQGNSAPDKSGLPSDRFSAERTGGSVSTLTIQRTQQEDSAVYLCASSLASLGGANTEAFFGQGTRLTVV.

The V gene is TRBV20-1, the J gene TRBJ2-7, with D tentatively TRBD2 (6 bases). Germline CDR1 is DFQATT and CDR2 is SNEGSKA (reference sequence). V shed 5 bases and J shed 6 bases, with 11 bases lying between them. This CDR3 is built from 11 residues. CDR3 protein: CSAGHGGEQYF. DNA of the CDR3: TGCAGTGCTGGGCACGGGGGCGAGCAGTACTTC.

The chain couples TRBV19 to TRBJ2-1, with TRBD2 identical over 13 bases. The CDR3 consists of 15 residues. V shed 5 bases and J 9 bases; nucleotides not matched to a gene: 7. The germline V gene encodes CDR1 LNHDA and CDR2 SQIVND (reference sequence). CDR3 protein: CASSLTSGRAGEQFF. For the CDR3, the DNA is TGTGCCAGTAGTCTCACTAGCGGGAGGGCCGGTGAGCAGTTCTTC.

This chain connects TRBV2 to TRBJ1-1, with 7 bases matching TRBD1. The V segment lost 6 bases and the J segment 5 bases; nucleotides outside the gene matches: 6. In germline, CDR1 is SNHLY, CDR2 FYNNEI. This CDR3 has 13 residues. Here the CDR3 reads CASSRQGWTEAFF. DNA for the CDR3: TGTGCCAGCAGCCGACAGGGATGGACTGAAGCTTTCTTT. The complete variable domain, with remaining parts taken from reference TRBV2 and TRBJ1-1, reads EPEVTQTPSHQVTQMGQEVILRCVPISNHLYFYWYRQILGQKVEFLVSFYNNEISEKSEIFDDQFSVERPDGSNFTLKIRSTKLEDSAMYFCASSRQGWTEAFFGQGTRLTVV.

V usage is TRBV15 and J usage is TRBJ2-3; D is perhaps TRBD1 or TRBD2 (5 bases each). V was shortened by 3 bases and J by 6 bases, with 13 bases between the two germline ends. Germline lookup yields CDR1 LNHNV and CDR2 YYDKDF (reference sequence). The CDR3 is 14 amino acids. CDR3 bases: TGTGCCACCAGCAGTGGGACCGAACCCGATACGCAGTATTTT. Translating gives CATSSGTEPDTQYF.

The rearrangement uses TRBV5-1 and TRBJ2-4; tentative D call: TRBD1 (5 bases). Trimming stripped 2 bases from V and 1 base from J, with 10 bases between. The CDR3 has 15 residues. From germline, CDR1 is SGHRS and CDR2 YFSETQ. CDR3 nucleotides: TGCGCCAGCAGCTTATCGACAGAGGCCAAAAACATTCAGTACTTC. Amino acids: CASSLSTEAKNIQYF.

CDR3 region: CASNVQGGTDTQYF. The CDR3, as DNA: TGTGCCAGCAACGTACAGGGGGGCACAGATACGCAGTATTTT. V is TRBV28 and J is TRBJ2-3, with 8 bases identical to TRBD1. From germline, CDR1 is MDHEN and CDR2 SYDVKM. The CDR3 loop spans 14 amino acids. With 7 bases clipped from V and 1 base from J, the junction kept 4 bases outside the gene matches.

The chain links TRBV20-1 to TRBJ2-1, with 9 bases identical to TRBD2. Losses at the gene ends were 5 bases for V and 13 bases for J; bases not matched to a gene: 3. Germline V gives CDR1 DFQATT, CDR2 SNEGSKA (reference sequence). This CDR3 is built from 10 residues. CDR3 sequence (DNA): TGCAGTGCTCTTAGCGGGAGTCAGTTCTTC. This sequence encodes CSALSGSQFF.

The chain recombines TRBV10-3 with TRBJ2-1; 15 nucleotides agree with TRBD2. The CDR3 totals 18 residues. CDR1 is ENHRY, CDR2 SYGVKD, per germline. The junction had 14 bases not matched to a gene; V was cut back by 7 bases and J by 7 bases. As DNA, the CDR3 is TGTGCCATCATGGGGGCTTCCGGGACTAGCGGGAGGCAGAATGAGCAGTTCTTC. Its protein is CAIMGASGTSGRQNEQFF.

This clone has just one count. Other DNA variants within this sample encode the same CDR3. The chain is built from TRBV24-1 and TRBJ2-1, with TRBD1 matching 9 bases. With 7 bases clipped from V and 4 bases from J, the junction kept 4 bases outside the gene matches. Per the germline V gene, CDR1 is KGHDR and CDR2 is SFDVKD. The CDR3 is made up of 14 amino acids. CDR3 DNA: TGTGCCACCAGCGGACAGGGGAGTTACAATGAGCAGTTCTTC. Translated: CATSGQGSYNEQFF.